This TCR beta chain was found in a study of blood T cells in healthy people across ages. Per germline, CDR1 SGHRS and CDR2 YFSETQ. This CDR3 has 14 amino acids. This clonotype was observed many times. A read error may account for a junction end that differs from germline. The use of a sample-barcoded 5' primer and a J-beta primer mix characterized a second PCR of roughly 6 to 11 cycles. TCRdb processed the 5' RACE reads anew with MiXCR; each CDR3 protein has one entry. The table includes 850,000 to 1,000,000 distinct CDR3 sequences, roughly 48% detected once. Researchers report isolating at least 7 million PBMCs per sample.

This clonotype was obtained from a man aged 30-40 years in good health. Source material: blood. The chain carries TRBV5-1 and TRBJ2-7; TRBD1 matches at 10 bases. CDR3 nucleotide sequence: TGTGCCAGCAGCCCGGGACAGGGGTCCTACGAGCAGTACTTC. This translates into CASSPGQGSYEQYF. Filled out from reference TRBV5-1 and TRBJ2-7, the complete variable domain reads KAGVTQTPRYLIKTRGQQVTLSCSPISGHRSVSWYQQTPGQGLQFLFEYFSETQRNKGNFPGRFSGRQFSNSRSEMNVSTLELGDSALYLCASSPGQGSYEQYFGPGTRLTVT.